This entry lists 22 T cell receptor beta chains sequenced from one sample in a study of blood T cell repertoires in COVID-19. Here immunoSEQ multiplex PCR was the method, and the copy in TCRdb shows in-frame clones only, minus some. The sample contains 180,000 or so clones, 80% to 90% of which appear only once. The sequenced material came from peripheral blood. Receptors originate from a man aged 60-69 years with acute or convalescent COVID-19.

V is TRBV20-1 and J is TRBJ2-3; D might be TRBD2 (5 bases). CDR3 length equals 14 residues. Germline V gene sequence: CDR1 DFQATT, CDR2 SNEGSKA (reference sequence). V lost 3 bases and J lost 4, with 14 bases in between. CDR3 sequence: CSASQSGRADTQYF. The CDR3 coding sequence is TGCAGTGCTAGTCAGAGCGGTCGCGCAGATACGCAGTATTTT.

In the case of this clone: Other DNA sequences from this sample encode an identical CDR3 as well. The chain has TRBV28 and TRBJ1-2, with D perhaps matching TRBD1 (5 bases). CDR3 size: 16 residues. Germline CDR1 reads MDHEN; CDR2 reads SYDVKM. V was trimmed by 6 bases and J by 4 bases, leaving 21 bases between them. In DNA form, the CDR3 reads TGTGCCAGCAGCGACCTGATACGGGGGGGGGTCTATGGCTACACCTTC. It is translated as CASSDLIRGGVYGYTF.

V gene TRBV5-1 combines with J gene TRBJ2-1; 9 nucleotides agree with TRBD2. Germline CDR1 reads SGHRS; CDR2 reads YFSETQ. This CDR3 contains 15 residues. The V segment lost 4 bases and the J segment 6 bases; nucleotides outside the gene matches: 8. The CDR3 region is CASSAGTSFFNEQFF. CDR3 bases: TGCGCCAGCAGCGCCGGGACTAGCTTTTTCAATGAGCAGTTCTTC.

This clone appeared many times. This CDR3 reads CASSPGLASPYEQYF. The CDR3 bases are TGCGCCAGCAGCCCCGGGCTAGCGAGCCCCTACGAGCAGTACTTC. This chain uses TRBV4-1 with TRBJ2-7; TRBD2 is a possible D gene (6 bases). The CDR3 covers 15 residues. Germline V gene data show CDR1 as MGHRA and CDR2 as YSYEKL. The V end lost 4 bases, the J end lost 2 bases, and 15 bases lay between the germline ends.

The chain joins TRBV6-5 to TRBJ2-7, with 7 positions matching TRBD2. CDR1 is MNHEY, CDR2 SVGAGI, per germline. Trimming cost V 1 base and J 1 base; bases outside gene matches: 4. The CDR3 spans 15 residues. CDR3 amino acids: CASSYFPSGSYEQYF. CDR3 DNA sequence: TGTGCCAGCAGTTACTTTCCTAGCGGATCCTACGAGCAGTACTTC.

This chain connects TRBV18 to TRBJ1-1, with 11 bases identical to TRBD1. The CDR3 covers 16 residues. CDR1 KGHSH and CDR2 LQKENI come from the germline V gene. V was pared by 2 bases and J by 1 base, with 3 bases of the junction left unmatched. Written as DNA, the CDR3 is TGTGCCAGCTCACCAAGGACAGGGGGCAAGAACACTGAAGCTTTCTTT. It encodes CASSPRTGGKNTEAFF. The entire variable domain, with the rest obtained from reference TRBV18 and TRBJ1-1, is as follows: NAGVMQNPRHLVRRRGQEARLRCSPMKGHSHVYWYRQLPEEGLKFMVYLQKENIIDESGMPKERFSAEFPKEGPSILRIQQVVRGDSAAYFCASSPRTGGKNTEAFFGQGTRLTVV.

In its sample, this clone was seen once. The rearrangement links TRBV2 to TRBJ1-2; the D is unclear. CDR3 size: 15 residues. Per germline, CDR1 SNHLY and CDR2 FYNNEI. Trimming took off 2 bases at V and 0 bases at J, with 10 bases between the two ends. The CDR3 spells CASSELSTTNYGYTF. The CDR3 DNA reads as TGTGCCAGCAGTGAACTGTCCACTACTAACTATGGCTACACCTTC.

This chain joins TRBV7-2 and TRBJ1-2; possibly TRBD1 for D (6 bases). Trimming stripped 3 bases from V and 4 bases from J, with 12 bases between. This CDR3 spans 14 amino acids. The germline V gene has CDR1 SGHTA and CDR2 FQGNSA. The CDR3 bases are TGTGCCAGCAGCTTGGCCACAGGGACCTATGGCTACACCTTC. It yields the protein CASSLATGTYGYTF.

The gene calls are TRBV10-3 and TRBJ1-1, with D possibly matching TRBD1 (6 bases). CDR1 is ENHRY and CDR2 is SYGVKD in the germline V gene. This CDR3 comprises 12 residues. The CDR3 is CATQKGDTEAFF. The CDR3 region has the DNA TGTGCGACACAGAAGGGGGACACTGAAGCTTTCTTT.

This chain links TRBV5-1 with TRBJ2-3; the D is unclear. Germline lookup yields CDR1 SGHRS and CDR2 YFSETQ. V gave up 3 bases and J gave up 0 bases, with 5 bases separating them. The CDR3 loop spans 13 amino acids. Here the CDR3 DNA reads TGCGCCAGCAGCTCCGGGAGCACAGATACGCAGTATTTT. It codes for CASSSGSTDTQYF.

This chain joins TRBV30 and TRBJ1-3, with no clear D. The CDR3 contains 12 residues. Germline V CDR1 and CDR2: GTSNPN, SVGIG (reference sequence). Trimming left V 4 bases short and J 4 bases short, with 8 bases between. The CDR3 here is CAWKTSGNTIYF. The CDR3 DNA reads as TGTGCCTGGAAAACTTCGGGAAACACCATATATTTT.

This clone was observed a few times. V and J are TRBV27 and TRBJ2-7; TRBD2 agrees at 7 bases. Losses at the gene ends were 6 bases for V and 1 base for J; bases not matched to a gene: 9. CDR3 length equals 15 residues. Looked up from germline, CDR1 is MNHEY and CDR2 is SMNVEV (reference sequence). CDR3 sequence: CASSPLGGESYEQYF. DNA for the CDR3: TGTGCCAGCAGCCCATTGGGGGGGGAATCCTACGAGCAGTACTTC.

The chain recombines TRBV25-1 with TRBJ1-2; D uncertain. CDR3 length: 14 amino acids. Trimming pared 3 bases from V and 2 bases from J, leaving 10 bases between. Germline CDR1 MGHDK, CDR2 SYGVNS. As DNA, the CDR3 is TGTGCCAGCAGTGACCACGGGAGAAACTATGGCTACACCTTC. Translation gives CASSDHGRNYGYTF.

V usage is TRBV28 and J usage is TRBJ1-6; TRBD1 might be the D (6 bases). This CDR3 comprises 14 residues. Deletions cut 6 bases from V and 5 bases from J, with 11 bases between. The germline gives CDR1 MDHEN, CDR2 SYDVKM. The CDR3 is CASRPDSNNSPLHF. The CDR3 DNA reads TGTGCCAGCAGGCCGGACAGTAATAATTCACCCCTCCACTTT.

This clone was counted between two and nine times. The chain joins TRBV28 to TRBJ1-3, with 8 bases that match TRBD1. Germline CDR1 is MDHEN and CDR2 is SYDVKM. CDR3 length: 14 amino acids. Losses at the gene ends were 4 bases for V and 8 bases for J; bases not matched to a gene: 7. The CDR3 DNA sequence: TGTGCCAGCAGTTACAGGACAGGGTTGTACACCATATATTTT. Amino acids: CASSYRTGLYTIYF.

The CDR3 is CASSQDNRNQPQHF. CDR3 coding DNA: TGTGCCAGCAGCCAAGATAACAGGAATCAGCCCCAGCATTTT. The chain combines TRBV3-1 (or the pseudogene TRBV3-2) with TRBJ1-5, with a tentative D call TRBD1 (5 bases). The CDR3 spans 14 residues. The germline CDR1 and CDR2 sequences are LGHDT and YNNKEL (reference sequence). V was clipped by 0 bases and J by 4 bases, with 7 bases between them.

The chain uses TRBV27 and TRBJ1-3; D may be TRBD1 (5 bases). Trimming removed 8 bases from V and 3 bases from J, with 14 bases in between. Germline values: CDR1 MNHEY, CDR2 SMNVEV (reference sequence). There are 14 residues in the CDR3. This chain's CDR3 is CASATGGVGNTIYF. Written as DNA, the CDR3 is TGTGCCAGCGCCACGGGGGGAGTTGGAAACACCATATATTTT.

A single count supports this clone. The V call is TRBV7-3, the J call TRBJ2-1, with TRBD2 matching over 7 bases. Germline V gene data show CDR1 as SGHTA and CDR2 as FQGTGA. V lost 5 bases to trimming and J lost 0 bases; unmatched junction nucleotides: 13. The CDR3 has 18 residues. The CDR3 DNA reads TGTGCCAGCAGCACAAAAGGTTTTGGCGGGAGCTCCTACAATGAGCAGTTCTTC. The encoded protein is CASSTKGFGGSSYNEQFF.

This chain links TRBV10-1 with TRBJ1-1, with no clear D. This CDR3 has 13 residues. Deletions cut 0 bases from V and 8 bases from J, with 10 bases between. CDR1 WNHNN and CDR2 SYGVQD come from the germline V gene (reference sequence). The CDR3 loop is CASSESFLGEAFF. CDR3 nucleotide sequence: TGCGCCAGCAGTGAGTCTTTCCTCGGGGAAGCTTTCTTT.

This clone was found once. The chain combines TRBV9 with TRBJ2-2, with 9 bases matching TRBD1. The CDR3 runs to 15 residues. After removal of 5 bases from V and 5 bases from J, the junction contained 7 bases not matched to a gene. Germline loops: CDR1 SGDLS, CDR2 YYNGEE. The CDR3: CASSGDRVGTGELFF. CDR3 sequence (DNA): TGTGCCAGCAGTGGGGACAGGGTGGGGACCGGGGAGCTGTTTTTT.

V gene TRBV30 combines with J gene TRBJ1-5; D possibly corresponds to TRBD1 (5 bases). This CDR3 spans 14 amino acids. The V gene lost 1 base and the J gene lost 4 bases, with 11 bases spanning the gap. Germline values: CDR1 GTSNPN, CDR2 SVGIG (reference sequence). CDR3 in amino acids: CAWSGGRVNQPQHF. DNA for the CDR3: TGTGCCTGGAGTGGGGGCAGGGTAAATCAGCCCCAGCATTTT.

The chain recombines TRBV30 with TRBJ2-3; TRBD1 might be the D (5 bases). Per the germline V gene, CDR1 is GTSNPN and CDR2 is SVGIG (reference sequence). The CDR3 is made up of 13 amino acids. The germline V and J ends were trimmed by 0 bases and 10 bases, with 14 bases remaining between them. DNA of the CDR3: TGTGCCTGGAGTGTAGATGGCCAGGGCTCGCAGTATTTT. Translating it yields CAWSVDGQGSQYF.